This entry lists 10 T cell receptor beta chains sequenced from one sample in a study of shared clonotypes between healthy human individuals. The naive CD8 subset, CD45RO-negative cells positively selected for CCR7, excluded terminally differentiated effector memory CD45RA+ cells. Generated by immunoSEQ multiplex PCR, the TCRdb table keeps only in-frame clones and is missing some. The table has roughly 590,000 clones, around 95% seen once; the top ten hold about 0.11%. Specimen: naive CD8+ T cells sorted from blood. The receptors here all came from a woman aged 30 to 39 in good health.

The rearrangement uses TRBV28 and TRBJ2-7; D perhaps matches TRBD1 (6 bases). Trimming stripped 4 bases from V and 1 base from J, with 11 bases between. CDR1 MDHEN and CDR2 SYDVKM come from the germline V gene. The CDR3 runs 14 residues. CDR3 bases: TGTGCCAGCAGTTATTTAGGGGGATCCTACGAGCAGTACTTC. This gives the protein CASSYLGGSYEQYF.

The rearrangement links TRBV5-1 to TRBJ2-7; perhaps TRBD2 as D (7 bases). V gave up 2 bases and J gave up 0 bases, with 12 bases separating them. The CDR3 sequence is 15 residues long. Germline CDR1 SGHRS, CDR2 YFSETQ. The CDR3 nucleotides read TGCGCCAGCAGCTTTTGGGAGGGGGGCTCCTACGAGCAGTACTTC. This encodes CASSFWEGGSYEQYF.

The sample holds one count of this clone. The chain couples TRBV27 to TRBJ1-1; 7 bases are shared with TRBD1. CDR1 and CDR2 from the germline V gene are MNHEY and SMNVEV (reference sequence). V trimming: 6 bases; J trimming: 5 bases; junction bases outside the gene matches: 3. The CDR3 has 12 residues. CDR3 amino acids: CASRTGLTEAFF. CDR3 in DNA: TGTGCCAGCAGGACAGGGCTTACTGAAGCTTTCTTT.

The rearrangement links TRBV7-6 to TRBJ2-7, with 9 nucleotides matching TRBD2. This CDR3 has 15 residues. Losses at the gene ends were 5 bases for V and 3 bases for J; bases not matched to a gene: 8. The V gene's germline CDR1 is SGHVS and CDR2 FNYEAQ. The CDR3 bases are TGTGCCAGCAGCAGCTTAGCGGGAGTGGGCTACGAGCAGTACTTC. Amino acid sequence: CASSSLAGVGYEQYF.

The chain recombines TRBV5-6 with TRBJ1-4; a possible D gene is TRBD1 (5 bases). The CDR3 length is 17 residues. Per germline, CDR1 SGHDT and CDR2 YYEEEE. The V gene lost 2 bases and the J gene lost 6 bases, with 20 bases spanning the gap. The CDR3 coding sequence is TGTGCCAGCAGCTTTTCGGGGCACGGCACGGGCCATGAAAAACTGTTTTTT. It specifies CASSFSGHGTGHEKLFF.

The chain couples TRBV6-5 to TRBJ2-1, with TRBD1 as a possible D gene (6 bases). The V gene lost 5 bases and the J gene lost 0 bases, with 11 bases spanning the gap. The CDR3 extends over 15 amino acids. CDR1 and CDR2 from the germline V gene are MNHEY and SVGAGI. The DNA for the CDR3 is TGTGCCAGCAGTCGGGACACGAGCTCCTACAATGAGCAGTTCTTC. This sequence encodes CASSRDTSSYNEQFF.

J is TRBJ2-2 and V is TRBV27; a possible D gene is TRBD2 (6 bases). V lost 3 bases and J lost 8, with 19 bases in between. This CDR3 comprises 16 residues. In germline, CDR1 is MNHEY, CDR2 SMNVEV (reference sequence). This CDR3 reads CASSFERDSPLGELFF. The CDR3 bases are TGTGCCAGCAGTTTCGAACGGGACTCCCCTTTGGGGGAGCTGTTTTTT.

V and J are TRBV7-9 and TRBJ1-2, with D possibly TRBD1 on 6 matching bases. This CDR3 has 15 amino acids. In germline, CDR1 is SEHNR, CDR2 FQNEAQ (reference sequence). With 1 base removed from V and 1 base from J, the gap between germline ends came to 10 bases. The CDR3 nucleotides are TGTGCCAGCAGCTTAGAACAGGGCGGTAACTATGGCTACACCTTC. It encodes CASSLEQGGNYGYTF.

The V and J genes are TRBV19 and TRBJ2-1; 10 nucleotides line up with TRBD2. CDR1 and CDR2 from the germline V gene are LNHDA and SQIVND (reference sequence). The CDR3 runs to 15 residues. V dropped 5 bases and J dropped 9; count of bases not matched to a gene: 10. CDR3 in amino acids: CASSSQREGRGEQFF. The CDR3 coding sequence is TGTGCCAGTAGTTCGCAGCGGGAGGGCCGGGGTGAGCAGTTCTTC.

The chain links TRBV4-2 to TRBJ2-2, with TRBD1 as a possible D gene (6 bases). The V end lost 1 base, the J end lost 6 bases, and 18 bases lay between the germline ends. The CDR3 is 17 amino acids. CDR1 and CDR2 from the germline V gene are LGHNA and YNFKEQ. CDR3 in amino acids: CASSQASEGESSGELFF. For the CDR3, the DNA is TGTGCCAGCAGCCAAGCGAGCGAGGGGGAAAGCTCCGGGGAGCTGTTTTTT.